This T cell receptor beta chain was retrieved from a study of T cell responses to AZD1222 COVID-19 vaccine. Clones were sequenced by immunoSEQ multiplex PCR, and TCRdb holds only the in-frame ones, with some missing. The sample shows about 130,000 clones, approximately 85% of them seen only once. Germline CDR1 reads LNHDA; CDR2 reads SQIVND (reference sequence). The CDR3 runs 14 residues. V was pared by 2 bases and J by 5 bases, with 2 bases of the junction left unmatched. This chain connects TRBV19 to TRBJ2-5, with TRBD2 identical over 10 bases. The clonotype comes from an adult in good health. This specimen consisted of peripheral blood, obtained on day 0 of AZD1222 vaccination. The CDR3 DNA reads as TGTGCCAGTAGTATAACTAGCGGGATGGAGACCCAGTACTTC. As protein: CASSITSGMETQYF.